This TCR beta chain was captured in a study of T-cell memory formation after mild COVID-19. TCRdb re-analysed the 5' RACE reads in MiXCR, keeping a single row per CDR3 protein. Of under 250,000 distinct CDR3 sequences listed, approximately 15% were seen once; the top ten hold more than 2%. This clonotype was detected a few times. The length of the CDR3 is 17 residues. Trimming cost V 1 base and J 0 bases, with 13 bases left between them. The receptor was derived from an adult woman who had mild COVID-19 (a few samples of this study predate the infection). Cell type and time point are not known. Sequenced sample: PBMCs or a T cell subset sorted from them (not recorded which). The rearrangement links TRBV12-3 or TRBV12-4 to TRBJ1-5; D is ambiguous. The CDR3 sequence is CASSLEIRSNSNQPQHF. For the CDR3, the DNA is TGTGCCAGCAGTTTAGAGATCCGGAGTAATAGCAATCAGCCCCAGCATTTT.